The T cell receptor beta chain under discussion was sequenced for a study of blood T cell repertoires in COVID-19. The overall study: Samples taken during acute and convalescent COVID-19 were collected in the United States, Italy and Spain.

Per the original data handling: Researchers report that nucleated cell counts were estimated from reference gene primer amplification. Assay: immunoSEQ multiplex PCR; the TCRdb copy retains only in-frame clones and omits some. The V and J calls and the clone size are those of that table, but D and trimming were determined from the DNA. Counted here are roughly 63,000 clones, 70% to 85% occurring once; the ten biggest clones make up more than 8%. Per the germline V gene, CDR1 is DFQATT and CDR2 is SNEGSKA (reference sequence). This CDR3 contains 11 residues. V was pared by 3 bases and J by 7 bases, with 9 bases between.

The TCR was taken from a human donor in a cohort sampled during active COVID-19. The sample consisted of peripheral blood. The rearrangement uses TRBV20-1 and TRBJ1-1; a weak D match, TRBD1 (6 bases). CDR3 DNA: TGCAGTGCTAGTCGGACAGTTGAAGCTTTCTTT. Translating gives CSASRTVEAFF.